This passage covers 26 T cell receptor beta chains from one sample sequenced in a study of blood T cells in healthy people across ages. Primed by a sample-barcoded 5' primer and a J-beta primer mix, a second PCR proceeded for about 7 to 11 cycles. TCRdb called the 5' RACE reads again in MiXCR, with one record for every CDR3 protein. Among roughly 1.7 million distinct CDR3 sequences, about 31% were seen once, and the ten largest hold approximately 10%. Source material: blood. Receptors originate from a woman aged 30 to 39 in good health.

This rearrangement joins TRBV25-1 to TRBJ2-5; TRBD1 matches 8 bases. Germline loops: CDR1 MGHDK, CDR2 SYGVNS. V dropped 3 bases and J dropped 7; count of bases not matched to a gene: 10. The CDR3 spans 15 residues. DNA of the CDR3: TGTGCCAGCAGTGAGTGGGGACAGGTCTTGGGGACCCAGTACTTC. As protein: CASSEWGQVLGTQYF.

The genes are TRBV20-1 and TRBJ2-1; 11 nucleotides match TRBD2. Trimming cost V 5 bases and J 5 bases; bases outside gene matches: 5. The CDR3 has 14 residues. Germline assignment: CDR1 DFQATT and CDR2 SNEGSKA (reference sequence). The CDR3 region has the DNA TGCAGTGCTCTTACTAGCGGGGGTAACAATGAGCAGTTCTTC. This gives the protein CSALTSGGNNEQFF.

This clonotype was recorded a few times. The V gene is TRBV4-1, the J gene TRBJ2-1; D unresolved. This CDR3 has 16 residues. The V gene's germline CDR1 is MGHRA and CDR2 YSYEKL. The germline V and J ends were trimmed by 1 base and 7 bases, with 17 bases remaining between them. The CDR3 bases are TGCGCCAGCAGCCAAGTACCCACCTTAGCTGGGAATGAGCAGTTCTTC. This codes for CASSQVPTLAGNEQFF.

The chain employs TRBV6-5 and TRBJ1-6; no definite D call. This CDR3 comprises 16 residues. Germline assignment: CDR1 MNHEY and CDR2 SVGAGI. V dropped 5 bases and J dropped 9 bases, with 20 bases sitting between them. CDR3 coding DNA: TGTGCCAGCAGTCCCTTTGGGCTCGCCTTGGGTTCACCCCTCCACTTT. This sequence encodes CASSPFGLALGSPLHF.

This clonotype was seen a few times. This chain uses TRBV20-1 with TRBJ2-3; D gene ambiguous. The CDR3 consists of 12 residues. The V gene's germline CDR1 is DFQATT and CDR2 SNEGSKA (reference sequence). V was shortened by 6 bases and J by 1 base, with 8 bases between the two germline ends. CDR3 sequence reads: CSAKPGTDTQYF. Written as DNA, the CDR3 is TGCAGTGCCAAACCGGGCACAGATACGCAGTATTTT.

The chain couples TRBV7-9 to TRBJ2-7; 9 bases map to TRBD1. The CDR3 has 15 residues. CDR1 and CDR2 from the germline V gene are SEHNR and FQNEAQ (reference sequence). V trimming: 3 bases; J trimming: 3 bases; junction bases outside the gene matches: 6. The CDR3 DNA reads TGTGCCAGCAGCTTGGGACAGGGAAAGAACTACGAGCAGTACTTC. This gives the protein CASSLGQGKNYEQYF.

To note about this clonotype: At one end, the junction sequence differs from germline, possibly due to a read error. This chain's CDR3 is CASSLARRGRVYEQYF. In DNA form, the CDR3 reads TGTGCCAGCAGCCTAGCTCGTAGGGGGCGCGTCTACGAGCAGTACTTC. The genes are TRBV7-7 and TRBJ2-7; 7 nucleotides match TRBD1. Germline lookup yields CDR1 SSHAT and CDR2 FNYEAQ (reference sequence). The CDR3 is made up of 16 amino acids.

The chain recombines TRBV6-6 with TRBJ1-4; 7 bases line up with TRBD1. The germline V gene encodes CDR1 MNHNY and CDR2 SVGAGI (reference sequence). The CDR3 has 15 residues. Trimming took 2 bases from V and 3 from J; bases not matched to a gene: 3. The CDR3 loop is CASSYGGTANEKLFF. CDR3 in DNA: TGTGCCAGCAGTTACGGGGGGACAGCTAATGAAAAACTGTTTTTT.

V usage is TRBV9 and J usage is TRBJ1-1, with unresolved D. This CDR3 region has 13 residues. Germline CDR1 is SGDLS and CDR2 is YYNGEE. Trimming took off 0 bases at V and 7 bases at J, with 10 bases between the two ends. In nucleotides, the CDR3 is TGTGCCAGCAGCGTAGGGGAGACGGTTGAAGCTTTCTTT. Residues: CASSVGETVEAFF.

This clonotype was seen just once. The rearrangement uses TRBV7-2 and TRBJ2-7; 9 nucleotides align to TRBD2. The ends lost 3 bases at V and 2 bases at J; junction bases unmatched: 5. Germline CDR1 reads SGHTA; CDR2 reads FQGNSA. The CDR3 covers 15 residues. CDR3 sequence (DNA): TGTGCCAGCAGCTTCGTTCCTAGCGGGACCTACGAGCAGTACTTC. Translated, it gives CASSFVPSGTYEQYF.

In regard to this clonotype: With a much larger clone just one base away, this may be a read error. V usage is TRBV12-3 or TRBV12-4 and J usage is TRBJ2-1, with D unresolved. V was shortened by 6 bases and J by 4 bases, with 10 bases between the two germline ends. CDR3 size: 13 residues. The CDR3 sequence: CASRPFSYNEQFF. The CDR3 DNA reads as TGTGCCAGCAGGCCCTTCTCGTACAATGAGCAGTTCTTC.

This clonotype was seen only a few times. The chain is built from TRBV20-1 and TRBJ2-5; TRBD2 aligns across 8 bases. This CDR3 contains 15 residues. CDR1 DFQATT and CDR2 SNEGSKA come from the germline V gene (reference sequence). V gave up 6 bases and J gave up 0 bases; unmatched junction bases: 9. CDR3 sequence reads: CSAKHSGGHQETQYF. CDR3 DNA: TGCAGTGCAAAACACAGCGGGGGACACCAAGAGACCCAGTACTTC.

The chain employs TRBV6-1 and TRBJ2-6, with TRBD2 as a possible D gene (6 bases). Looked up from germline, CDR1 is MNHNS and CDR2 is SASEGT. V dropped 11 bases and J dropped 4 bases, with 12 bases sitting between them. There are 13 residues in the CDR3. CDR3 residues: CAGGRTGANVLTF. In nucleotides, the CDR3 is TGTGCCGGGGGGAGAACAGGGGCCAACGTCCTGACTTTC.

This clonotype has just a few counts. The CDR3 here is CAITQGGDSHEQFF. CDR3 DNA sequence: TGTGCCATCACCCAGGGAGGGGACAGCCATGAGCAGTTCTTC. The rearrangement joins TRBV10-3 to TRBJ2-1; D may match TRBD1 or TRBD2 (7 bases each). The CDR3 is made up of 14 amino acids. The V gene's germline CDR1 is ENHRY and CDR2 SYGVKD. V lost 7 bases and J 8 bases, leaving 18 bases between the germline ends.

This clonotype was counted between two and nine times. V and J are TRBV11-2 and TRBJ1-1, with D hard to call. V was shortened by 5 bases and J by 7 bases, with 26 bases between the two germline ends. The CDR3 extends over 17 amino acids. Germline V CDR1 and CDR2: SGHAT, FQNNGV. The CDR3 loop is CASSPGRQEERRDEAFF. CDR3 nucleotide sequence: TGTGCCAGCAGCCCTGGCAGGCAGGAAGAAAGGCGGGATGAAGCTTTCTTT.

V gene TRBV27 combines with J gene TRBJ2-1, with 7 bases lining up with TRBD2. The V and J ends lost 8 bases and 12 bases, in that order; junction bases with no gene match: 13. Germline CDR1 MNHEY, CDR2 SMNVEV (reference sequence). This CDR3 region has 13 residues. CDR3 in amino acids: CASGSSIRTRQFF. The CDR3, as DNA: TGTGCCAGCGGATCCTCTATCCGGACTAGGCAGTTCTTC.

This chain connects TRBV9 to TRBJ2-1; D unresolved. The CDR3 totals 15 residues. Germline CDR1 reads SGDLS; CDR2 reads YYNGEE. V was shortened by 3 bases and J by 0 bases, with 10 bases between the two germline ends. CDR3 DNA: TGTGCCAGCAGCGGCTCGGCTAGCTCCTACAATGAGCAGTTCTTC. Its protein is CASSGSASSYNEQFF.

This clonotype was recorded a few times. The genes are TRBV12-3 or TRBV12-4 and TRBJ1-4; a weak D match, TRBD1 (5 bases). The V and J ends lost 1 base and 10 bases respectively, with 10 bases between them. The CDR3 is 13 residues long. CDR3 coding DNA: TGTGCCAGCAGTTTAGAGGGGTTGGGAAAACTGTTTTTT. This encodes CASSLEGLGKLFF.

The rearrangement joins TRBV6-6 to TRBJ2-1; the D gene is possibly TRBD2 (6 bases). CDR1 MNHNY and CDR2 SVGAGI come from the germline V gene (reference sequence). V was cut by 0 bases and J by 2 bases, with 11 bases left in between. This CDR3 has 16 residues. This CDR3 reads CASSYSRDVTYNEQFF. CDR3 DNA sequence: TGTGCCAGCAGTTACTCGCGGGACGTAACCTACAATGAGCAGTTCTTC.

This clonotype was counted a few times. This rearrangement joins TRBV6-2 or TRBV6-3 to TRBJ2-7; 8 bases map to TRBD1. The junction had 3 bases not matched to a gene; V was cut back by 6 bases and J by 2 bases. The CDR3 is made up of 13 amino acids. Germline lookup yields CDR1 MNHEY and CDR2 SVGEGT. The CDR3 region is CASRGQVPYEQYF. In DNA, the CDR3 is TGTGCCAGCAGGGGACAGGTCCCCTACGAGCAGTACTTC.

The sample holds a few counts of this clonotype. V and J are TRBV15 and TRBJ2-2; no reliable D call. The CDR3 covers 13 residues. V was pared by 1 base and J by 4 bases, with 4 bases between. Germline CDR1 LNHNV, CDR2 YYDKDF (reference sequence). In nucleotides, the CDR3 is TGTGCCACCAGCAGAGTCGTCACCGGGGAGCTGTTTTTT. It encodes CATSRVVTGELFF.

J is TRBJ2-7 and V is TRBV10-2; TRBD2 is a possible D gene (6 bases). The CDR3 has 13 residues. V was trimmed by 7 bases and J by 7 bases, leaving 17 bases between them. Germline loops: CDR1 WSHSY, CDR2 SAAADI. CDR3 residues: CASTPGVTGEQYF. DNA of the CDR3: TGCGCCAGCACGCCGGGAGTAACCGGAGAGCAGTACTTC.

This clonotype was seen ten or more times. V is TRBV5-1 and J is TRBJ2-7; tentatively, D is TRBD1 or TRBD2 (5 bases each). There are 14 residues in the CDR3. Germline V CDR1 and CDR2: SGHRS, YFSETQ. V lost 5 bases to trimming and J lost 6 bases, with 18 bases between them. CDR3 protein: CASSSGTGSFEQYF. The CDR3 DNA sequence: TGCGCCAGCAGTTCCGGGACGGGCTCTTTCGAGCAGTACTTC.

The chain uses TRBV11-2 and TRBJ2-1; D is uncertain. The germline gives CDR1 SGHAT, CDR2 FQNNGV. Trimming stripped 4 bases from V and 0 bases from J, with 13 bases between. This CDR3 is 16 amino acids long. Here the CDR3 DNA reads TGTGCCAGCAGCTCTACTTTGGGATACTCCTACAATGAGCAGTTCTTC. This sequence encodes CASSSTLGYSYNEQFF.

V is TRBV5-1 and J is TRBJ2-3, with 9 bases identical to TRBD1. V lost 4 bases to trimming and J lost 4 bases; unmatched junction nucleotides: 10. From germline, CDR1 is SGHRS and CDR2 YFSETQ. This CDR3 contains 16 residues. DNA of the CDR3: TGCGCCAGCAGCCTACTCCCGGGACAGGGACCAGATACGCAGTATTTT. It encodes CASSLLPGQGPDTQYF.

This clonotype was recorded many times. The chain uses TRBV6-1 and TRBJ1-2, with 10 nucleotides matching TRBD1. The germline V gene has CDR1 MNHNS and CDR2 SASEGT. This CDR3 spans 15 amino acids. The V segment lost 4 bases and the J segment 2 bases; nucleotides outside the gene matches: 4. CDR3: CASSGRQGANYGYTF. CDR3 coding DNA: TGTGCCAGCAGTGGGAGACAGGGGGCAAACTATGGCTACACCTTC.